These 14 T cell receptor beta chains originate from one sample sequenced in a study of blood T cell repertoires in COVID-19 (dated by TCRdb to the early 2020s). Libraries came from the immunoSEQ multiplex PCR assay. TCRdb retrieved this table from immuneACCESS and kept in-frame rearrangements only. Not all clones are present; in checked studies, unresolved V genes account for under half, and no reason is known for the remainder. The sample contains 130,000 to 150,000 clones, approximately 82% of them found a single time. The top ten constitute more than 8.5% of the sample. The specimen was peripheral blood. These TCRs come from a man aged 55 to 69 with active or convalescent COVID-19.

This chain links TRBV9 with TRBJ1-3, with D hard to call. The germline CDR1 and CDR2 sequences are SGDLS and YYNGEE. Trimming removed 5 bases from V and 4 bases from J, with 4 bases in between. CDR3 length equals 11 residues. CDR3 bases: TGTGCCAGCAGGCGAGGAAACACCATATATTTT. Translating it yields CASRRGNTIYF.

The V call is TRBV3-1 (or the pseudogene TRBV3-2), the J call TRBJ2-2; TRBD1 is a possible D gene (6 bases). Germline V gene lookup returns CDR1 LGHDT and CDR2 YNNKEL (reference sequence). The CDR3 sequence is 16 residues long. V gave up 3 bases and J gave up 0 bases, with 11 bases separating them. The CDR3 DNA reads as TGTGCCAGCAGCCAGGTAGACAGGACGAACACCGGGGAGCTGTTTTTT. Its translation is CASSQVDRTNTGELFF.

The genes are TRBV19 and TRBJ2-5; 9 bases are a match to TRBD1. The CDR3 sequence is 14 residues long. With V trimmed by 10 bases and J by 5 bases, 11 bases remained unmatched. CDR1 is LNHDA, CDR2 SQIVND, per germline (reference sequence). CDR3 in amino acids: CATSPGQGTETQYF. The CDR3 nucleotides read TGTGCCACTTCACCGGGACAGGGAACGGAGACCCAGTACTTC.

The V gene is TRBV6-5, the J gene TRBJ2-7, with D possibly TRBD1 on 5 matching bases. The CDR3 runs 16 residues. Between the trimmed V and J ends, which lost 1 base and 2 bases, there was a span of 15 bases. The V gene's germline CDR1 is MNHEY and CDR2 SVGAGI. CDR3 DNA sequence: TGTGCCAGCAGTTACTTGACAGACCCCCAAGCCTACGAGCAGTACTTC. It translates to CASSYLTDPQAYEQYF.

The V call is TRBV7-2, the J call TRBJ1-2; D remains unclear. CDR3 size: 16 residues. Germline-derived CDR1 and CDR2 are SGHTA and FQGNSA. The ends were cut back, 1 base at V and 3 bases at J, with 15 bases in the middle. CDR3 nucleotide sequence: TGTGCCAGCAGCTTAGACTTGAAGGAGGGAGACTATGGCTACACCTTC. As protein: CASSLDLKEGDYGYTF.

This sequence joins TRBV18 and TRBJ2-5, with D possibly being TRBD1 (6 bases). Germline assignment: CDR1 KGHSH and CDR2 LQKENI. The CDR3 extends over 14 amino acids. V lost 3 bases, J lost 2 bases, and 10 bases lay in between. The CDR3 DNA follows: TGTGCCAGCTCACCGGTCGGACAGCAAGAGACCCAGTACTTC. This translates into CASSPVGQQETQYF.

V gene TRBV19 combines with J gene TRBJ1-5; D not certain. Germline V gene lookup returns CDR1 LNHDA and CDR2 SQIVND (reference sequence). This CDR3 comprises 17 residues. The germline V and J ends were trimmed by 6 bases and 0 bases, with 18 bases remaining between them. CDR3 nucleotides: TGTGCCAGTAGCTCGCGGCAGCCCAGTTATAGCAATCAGCCCCAGCATTTT. The encoded protein is CASSSRQPSYSNQPQHF.

The chain couples TRBV10-1 to TRBJ2-3; 9 positions agree with TRBD1. CDR1 WNHNN and CDR2 SYGVQD come from the germline V gene (reference sequence). The CDR3 covers 17 residues. The ends lost 3 bases at V and 1 base at J; junction bases unmatched: 8. The CDR3 is CASSDRDRVGGTDTQYF. In nucleotides, the CDR3 is TGCGCCAGCAGTGATCGGGACAGGGTCGGGGGCACAGATACGCAGTATTTT.

The chain joins TRBV28 to TRBJ2-1; D call uncertain. This CDR3 has 15 residues. CDR1 is MDHEN and CDR2 is SYDVKM in the germline V gene. Trimming stripped 4 bases from V and 0 bases from J, with 10 bases between. CDR3 DNA: TGTGCCAGCAGTTCACACAGTTACTCCTACAATGAGCAGTTCTTC. It codes for CASSSHSYSYNEQFF.

V usage is TRBV24-1 and J usage is TRBJ2-1; D is uncertain. There are 14 residues in the CDR3. CDR1 and CDR2 (germline): KGHDR, SFDVKD. V dropped 2 bases and J dropped 8 bases, with 12 bases sitting between them. CDR3 coding DNA: TGTGCCACCAGTGATTCCCCAGGTGCCGATGAGCAGTTCTTC. Protein sequence: CATSDSPGADEQFF.

In regard to this clone: The sample holds other DNA sequences that translate to the same CDR3. The V gene is TRBV6-2 or TRBV6-3, the J gene TRBJ2-5, with 7 nucleotides matching TRBD1. Germline V gene data show CDR1 as MNHEY and CDR2 as SVGEGT. With 5 bases clipped from V and 5 bases from J, the junction kept 5 bases outside the gene matches. There are 13 residues in the CDR3. The CDR3 here is CASSRGLGETQYF. The DNA of the CDR3 is TGTGCCAGCAGTAGGGGGCTCGGGGAGACCCAGTACTTC.

The V gene is TRBV19, the J gene TRBJ1-5, with no clear D. Trimming shortened V by 1 base and J by 7 bases, and 5 bases separated the two germline ends. This CDR3 region has 12 residues. Germline assignment: CDR1 LNHDA and CDR2 SQIVND (reference sequence). The CDR3 here is CASSIGRQPQHF. DNA for the CDR3: TGTGCCAGTAGTATAGGCAGACAGCCCCAGCATTTT.

The chain recombines TRBV27 with TRBJ2-7, with 11 bases identical to TRBD1. The length of the CDR3 is 16 residues. The ends lost 5 bases at V and 0 bases at J; junction bases unmatched: 6. CDR1 and CDR2 from the germline V gene are MNHEY and SMNVEV (reference sequence). The CDR3 is CASSKPGQGDSYEQYF. The CDR3 region has the DNA TGTGCCAGCAGTAAACCGGGACAGGGGGACTCCTACGAGCAGTACTTC.

The J gene is TRBJ1-2, the V gene TRBV4-1, with TRBD1 identical over 7 bases. From germline, CDR1 is MGHRA and CDR2 YSYEKL. The CDR3 is made up of 18 amino acids. Trimming took 3 bases from V and 6 from J; bases not matched to a gene: 19. The CDR3 region has the DNA TGCGCCAGCAGCCATGCACCAAGGGGGCGGGAAAGGGGCCATGGCTACACCTTC. This sequence encodes CASSHAPRGRERGHGYTF.